The rows below give T cell receptor beta chains drawn from one sample of a study of control samples from healthy donors and cancer patients. Data came from immunoSEQ multiplex PCR; TCRdb stores just in-frame clones and leaves some out. The data hold 50,000 or so clones, with 93% observed a single time. Source material: PBMCs. Receptor source: a woman aged 50 to 65 with head and neck cancer. Both conserved end residues are part of each CDR3. Each record gives: CDR3 protein, CDR3 DNA, V gene, J gene, D gene, clone size. A D gene is named only where the DNA matches it firmly. For some rows the clone size is stated as once, few or many, or as a class when expanded; others skip it.

CATSDGGTGELFF	TGTGCCACCAGTGATGGGGGAACCGGGGAGCTGTTTTTT	TRBV24-1	TRBJ2-2	.	.
CASSLVGEETQYF	TGTGCCAGCAGCTTAGTAGGGGAAGAGACCCAGTACTTC	TRBV11-1	TRBJ2-5	.	.
CASRLSVGETQYF	TGTGCCAGCAGACTCTCCGTGGGTGAGACCCAGTACTTC	TRBV6-6	TRBJ2-5	.	once
CASSLGRESYEQYF	TGTGCCAGCAGCTTGGGGCGGGAGTCCTACGAGCAGTACTTC	TRBV5-4	TRBJ2-7	TRBD2	.
CASIHRGGTDTQYF	TGTGCCAGCATCCATCGCGGGGGCACAGATACGCAGTATTTT	TRBV27	TRBJ2-3	.	.
CATSDLTGTSGGPGELFF	TGTGCCACCAGTGATTTGACCGGGACTAGCGGGGGGCCCGGGGAGCTGTTTTTT	TRBV24-1	TRBJ2-2	TRBD2	.
CASSLFLPSGGTGELFF	TGTGCCAGCAGCTTATTTCTCCCTAGCGGGGGGACCGGGGAGCTGTTTTTT	TRBV7-9	TRBJ2-2	TRBD2	.
CASSNTEAFF	TGTGCCAGCAGCAACACTGAAGCTTTCTTT	TRBV7-9	TRBJ1-1	.	few
CASSLVSSDEQYF	TGTGCCAGCAGCTTAGTTAGTAGCGACGAGCAGTACTTC	TRBV7-2	TRBJ2-7	.	.
CASSEARTVYNSPLHF	TGTGCCAGCAGTGAAGCGAGGACAGTTTATAATTCACCCCTCCACTTT	TRBV6-1	TRBJ1-6	.	.
CASSPSFGREQYF	TGTGCCAGCAGCCCCTCCTTTGGGCGAGAGCAGTACTTC	TRBV28	TRBJ2-7	.	.
CASSSGAYGGETQYF	TGTGCCAGTAGTTCGGGAGCTTATGGAGGAGAGACCCAGTACTTC	TRBV19	TRBJ2-5	.	.
CASSYRLQGPTEAFF	TGTGCCAGCAGTTACAGATTACAGGGACCCACTGAAGCTTTCTTT	TRBV6-5	TRBJ1-1	.	.
CASNRQLNTEAFF	TGTGCCAGCAACCGACAACTGAACACTGAAGCTTTCTTT	TRBV7-2	TRBJ1-1	.	.
CASSQVKREKGTDTQYF	TGCGCCAGCAGCCAAGTAAAGCGGGAGAAAGGCACAGATACGCAGTATTTT	TRBV4-1	TRBJ2-3	TRBD2	.
CASSQEMPSGPSTDTQYF	TGCGCCAGCAGCCAAGAAATGCCTAGCGGGCCTAGCACAGATACGCAGTATTTT	TRBV4-3	TRBJ2-3	TRBD2	.
CASSLTENQPQHF	TGTGCCAGCAGCCTGACAGAGAATCAGCCCCAGCATTTT	TRBV7-2	TRBJ1-5	.	.
CASSEALLGQGSAGELFF	TGTGCCAGCAGTGAAGCGCTTCTAGGTCAGGGAAGTGCCGGGGAGCTGTTTTTT	TRBV6-1	TRBJ2-2	.	once
CASSSGTSTQYF	TGTGCCAGCAGCTCCGGGACTAGTACCCAGTACTTC	TRBV7-2	TRBJ2-5	TRBD2	once
CASKGMEGLYGYTF	TGTGCCAGCAAGGGGATGGAGGGACTCTATGGCTACACCTTC	TRBV2	TRBJ1-2	.	.
CASRVDNSPLHF	TGTGCCAGCCGGGTTGATAATTCACCCCTCCACTTT	TRBV5-8	TRBJ1-6	.	few
CSVVRSYTGELFF	TGCAGCGTTGTTAGGTCTTACACCGGGGAGCTGTTTTTT	TRBV29-1	TRBJ2-2	.	.
CASSLDGGGYGYTF	TGCGCCAGCAGCTTGGACGGGGGTGGCTATGGCTACACCTTC	TRBV5-1	TRBJ1-2	.	.
CASSLGSGTTDTQYF	TGTGCCAGCAGCTTGGGAAGCGGCACCACAGATACGCAGTATTTT	TRBV5-4	TRBJ2-3	.	.
CASSPRTSGRPTDTQYF	TGTGCCAGCAGCCCCCGGACTAGCGGGAGGCCCACAGATACGCAGTATTTT	TRBV3-1/TRBV3-2	TRBJ2-3	TRBD2	.
CSVEETGYGYTF	TGCAGCGTTGAAGAGACCGGGTATGGCTACACCTTC	TRBV29-1	TRBJ1-2	.	.
CSARGRTEQFF	TGCAGTGCTAGAGGACGGACCGAGCAGTTCTTC	TRBV20-1	TRBJ2-1	.	once
CASSLKESRNTEAFF	TGTGCCAGCAGCTTGAAGGAGTCGAGGAACACTGAAGCTTTCTTT	TRBV5-8	TRBJ1-1	.	few
CASSLRSNYGYTF	TGTGCCAGCAGCCTCAGGAGTAACTATGGCTACACCTTC	TRBV6-6	TRBJ1-2	.	.
CASSSPGQGTEAFF	TGTGCCAGCAGTTCTCCGGGACAGGGAACTGAAGCTTTCTTT	TRBV27	TRBJ1-1	TRBD1	.
CASSPKTGGGETQYF	TGTGCCAGCTCACCTAAAACAGGGGGCGGTGAGACCCAGTACTTC	TRBV18	TRBJ2-5	TRBD1	.
CASSIRDRGSETQYF	TGCGCCAGCAGTATAAGGGACAGGGGATCAGAGACCCAGTACTTC	TRBV10-1	TRBJ2-5	TRBD1	.
CASSTQENTEAFF	TGTGCCAGCAGCACTCAGGAGAACACTGAAGCTTTCTTT	TRBV7-9	TRBJ1-1	.	.
CASSITGGSGNTIYF	TGTGCCAGCAGTATCACAGGGGGCTCTGGAAACACCATATATTTT	TRBV25-1	TRBJ1-3	TRBD1	.
CASSLGQGIGNTEAFF	TGTGCCAGCAGCTTAGGACAGGGAATTGGAAACACTGAAGCTTTCTTT	TRBV11-1	TRBJ1-1	TRBD1	.
CASSVGNSNEQFF	TGTGCCAGCAGTGTCGGGAACAGCAATGAGCAGTTCTTC	TRBV25-1	TRBJ2-1	.	.
CASSRQESGQYF	TGTGCCAGCAGTAGACAGGAGTCAGGGCAGTACTTC	TRBV2	TRBJ2-7	.	.
CASSDQGGSKNIQYF	TGTGCCAGCAGTGATCAGGGGGGCTCCAAAAACATTCAGTACTTC	TRBV2	TRBJ2-4	.	.
CASSMGFYEQYF	TGTGCCAGCAGTATGGGATTTTACGAGCAGTACTTC	TRBV25-1	TRBJ2-7	.	.
CAWRGGQETQYF	TGTGCCTGGAGAGGGGGGCAAGAGACCCAGTACTTC	TRBV30	TRBJ2-5	.	.
CSVATVNTEAFF	TGCAGCGTTGCTACGGTGAACACTGAAGCTTTCTTT	TRBV29-1	TRBJ1-1	.	.
CASSLTVASYGYTF	TGTGCCAGCAGCCTTACGGTAGCCTCCTATGGCTACACCTTC	TRBV6-5	TRBJ1-2	.	.
CASSLKPRQGEMYNSPLHF	TGTGCCAGCAGCTTAAAACCGCGGCAGGGGGAAATGTATAATTCACCCCTCCACTTT	TRBV7-9	TRBJ1-6	TRBD1	.
CASSLVMNEQFF	TGTGCCAGCAGCTTGGTAATGAATGAGCAGTTCTTC	TRBV7-9	TRBJ2-1	.	.
CASSSGLAGGELFF	TGTGCCAGCAGCTCGGGACTAGCGGGCGGGGAGCTGTTTTTT	TRBV7-3	TRBJ2-2	TRBD2	.